This note documents a single T cell receptor beta chain sequence. Antigen specificity is unknown. These data originate in a study of cytomegalovirus exposure and HLA in healthy donors. Study details: The roughly 110 validation repertoires were reported in a later analysis to have been generated on the same platform as the 500 to 700 first-cohort repertoires.

Data came from immunoSEQ multiplex PCR; TCRdb stores just in-frame clones and leaves some out. The sample carries a few hundred thousand clones, around 91% recorded once. Germline CDR1 and CDR2: MNHNS and SASEGT. The CDR3 is 14 amino acids. The ends were cut back, 3 bases at V and 3 bases at J, with 12 bases in the middle. It was the roughly 110-subject validation cohort, separate from the roughly 700-subject first cohort, to which the donors belonged. Notes on the study in general: The study flagged 150 to 200 TCR beta chains as cytomegalovirus-associated. Most TCR sequences were seen very rarely across donors, but some public TCRs occurred in many.

The chain joins TRBV6-1 to TRBJ2-7; no clear D. This receptor was taken from a woman in her late teens or twenties in good health and CMV-seronegative. The sample was PBMCs. CDR3 region: CASSDKGWNYEQYV. Here the CDR3 DNA reads TGTGCCAGCAGTGACAAAGGATGGAACTACGAGCAGTACGTC.